The rows below give T cell receptor beta chains drawn from one sample of a study of control samples from healthy donors and cancer patients. Sequencing used immunoSEQ multiplex PCR; TCRdb keeps in-frame clones, though not all of them. The table has 150,000 to 200,000 clones, around nine tenths seen once. The sequencing sample was made of blood. The source of these receptors is a woman under 40 in good health. CDR3s include the opening cysteine and the closing phenylalanine or tryptophan. A D gene is named only where the DNA matches it firmly. Rows may omit the clone size; those that give it use once, few, many or a size class.

TRBV5-1	TRBJ2-5	.	TRBD1	CASSFDPLGTGGQETQYF	TGCGCCAGCAGCTTCGATCCCCTCGGGACAGGGGGGCAAGAGACCCAGTACTTC
TRBV6-2/TRBV6-3	TRBJ1-2	.	.	CASSSPDGTYVGYTF	TGTGCCAGCAGTTCCCCAGACGGAACCTATGTGGGCTACACCTTC
TRBV3-1/TRBV3-2	TRBJ1-4	.	TRBD1	CASSPRTGGISEKLFF	TGTGCCAGCAGCCCGAGGACAGGGGGCATTAGTGAAAAACTGTTTTTT
TRBV6-5	TRBJ2-2	.	.	CASLRTTENTGELFF	TGTGCCAGCCTTCGTACGACAGAGAACACCGGGGAGCTGTTTTTT
TRBV23-1	TRBJ1-6	.	TRBD1	CASSQKTRGATNSPLHF	TGCGCCAGCAGTCAAAAAACCAGGGGGGCAACGAATTCACCCCTCCACTTT
TRBV19	TRBJ2-5	.	.	CASRGSSQETQYF	TGTGCCAGTAGAGGTTCGAGCCAAGAGACCCAGTACTTC
TRBV5-6	TRBJ1-1	.	.	CASSLMGEAFF	TGTGCCAGCAGCTTGATGGGGGAAGCTTTCTTT
TRBV5-6	TRBJ2-5	.	.	CASSSMVRDGETQYF	TGTGCCAGCAGCTCCATGGTCCGGGACGGAGAGACCCAGTACTTC
TRBV9	TRBJ2-2	.	TRBD2	CASSVVKVASGSPGELFF	TGTGCCAGCAGCGTAGTCAAGGTAGCTAGCGGGAGTCCCGGGGAGCTGTTTTTT
TRBV28	TRBJ2-5	.	.	CASSLPGAAVSWETQYF	TGTGCCAGCAGCCTACCAGGGGCAGCGGTTTCTTGGGAGACCCAGTACTTC
TRBV5-1	TRBJ1-1	.	TRBD1	CASTRDRPNTEAFF	TGCGCCAGCACGAGGGACAGACCGAACACTGAAGCTTTCTTT
TRBV7-2	TRBJ1-4	.	.	CASSLGRLVPLNEKLFF	TGTGCCAGCAGCTTGGGACGATTGGTACCCCTTAATGAAAAACTGTTTTTT
TRBV4-1	TRBJ2-7	.	.	CASSPQAAGITYEQYF	TGCGCCAGCAGCCCTCAGGCCGCGGGAATAACCTACGAGCAGTACTTC
TRBV9	TRBJ2-2	.	.	CASTRRGGPNTGELFF	TGTGCCAGCACCCGTAGGGGGGGTCCGAACACCGGGGAGCTGTTTTTT
TRBV27	TRBJ2-7	.	TRBD2	CASSLRAGGPYEQYF	TGTGCCAGCAGTTTAAGGGCGGGAGGGCCCTACGAGCAGTACTTC
TRBV7-2	TRBJ2-2	.	.	CASSLLPPASGTGELFF	TGTGCCAGCAGCCTTCTCCCACCGGCCTCGGGCACCGGGGAGCTGTTTTTT
TRBV6-4	TRBJ2-1	.	TRBD2	CASTEYAGGPIHEQFF	TGTGCCAGCACGGAGTATGCGGGGGGGCCGATTCATGAGCAGTTCTTC
TRBV11-2	TRBJ2-5	.	.	CASSFLGGAGETQYF	TGTGCCAGCAGCTTTTTGGGGGGAGCGGGCGAGACCCAGTACTTC
TRBV7-9	TRBJ2-2	.	.	CASSWGAGELFF	TGTGCCAGCAGCTGGGGGGCCGGGGAGCTGTTTTTT
TRBV11-2	TRBJ1-2	few	.	CASSPSQGANYGYTF	TGTGCCAGCAGCCCGTCACAGGGAGCCAACTATGGCTACACCTTC
TRBV19	TRBJ2-7	.	.	CASSSVYGHEQYF	TGTGCCAGTAGTTCGGTGTACGGCCACGAGCAGTACTTC
TRBV3-1/TRBV3-2	TRBJ2-7	.	TRBD2	CASSRPALAGGYEQYF	TGTGCCAGCAGCCGCCCTGCACTAGCGGGAGGATACGAGCAGTACTTC
TRBV5-1	TRBJ2-2	.	.	CASSLGALENTGELFF	TGCGCCAGCAGCTTGGGGGCCCTTGAAAACACCGGGGAGCTGTTTTTT
TRBV7-9	TRBJ2-3	.	.	CASSDPHSTDTQYF	TGTGCCAGCAGCGACCCGCACAGCACAGATACGCAGTATTTT
TRBV5-1	TRBJ2-2	.	.	CASSPKTNTGELFF	TGCGCCAGCAGCCCGAAAACGAACACCGGGGAGCTGTTTTTT
TRBV19	TRBJ2-3	.	TRBD1	CASSMKGQGRRDTQYF	TGTGCCAGTAGTATGAAGGGACAGGGTCGGCGAGATACGCAGTATTTT
TRBV6-5	TRBJ1-1	.	.	CASRTGGGNTEAFF	TGTGCCAGCAGGACCGGAGGGGGGAACACTGAAGCTTTCTTT
TRBV5-1	TRBJ1-3	.	TRBD1	CASSLRTGSSGNTIYF	TGCGCCAGCAGCTTGAGGACAGGGAGCTCTGGAAACACCATATATTTT
TRBV28	TRBJ1-4	.	.	CASAGAGYEKLFF	TGTGCCAGCGCAGGGGCAGGATACGAAAAACTGTTTTTT
TRBV29-1	TRBJ2-2	.	.	CSVVTATGELFF	TGCAGCGTTGTGACAGCCACCGGGGAGCTGTTTTTT
TRBV3-1/TRBV3-2	TRBJ2-2	.	.	CASSQGTTTGELFF	TGTGCCAGCAGCCAAGGGACAACCACCGGGGAGCTGTTTTTT
TRBV7-9	TRBJ1-1	.	.	CASSFFEQNEAFF	TGTGCCAGCAGCTTCTTTGAGCAAAATGAAGCTTTCTTT
TRBV4-2	TRBJ2-3	.	TRBD2	CASSQAERGGRDTQYF	TGTGCCAGCAGCCAAGCCGAGCGGGGGGGCCGGGATACGCAGTATTTT
TRBV19	TRBJ2-5	.	.	CASSGGRVQETQYF	TGTGCCAGTAGCGGGGGACGGGTCCAAGAGACCCAGTACTTC
TRBV5-1	TRBJ1-2	.	.	CASSRDGDYGYTF	TGCGCCAGCAGCCGGGACGGAGACTATGGCTACACCTTC
TRBV2	TRBJ1-5	.	.	CASSEWRDSNQPQHF	TGTGCCAGCAGTGAATGGAGGGATAGCAATCAGCCCCAGCATTTT
TRBV5-4	TRBJ2-2	.	.	CASSLRQDTGELFF	TGTGCCAGCAGCTTGAGACAGGACACCGGGGAGCTGTTTTTT
TRBV5-1	TRBJ1-3	.	.	CASRKDGAEPGNTIYF	TGCGCCAGCAGGAAAGACGGAGCTGAGCCTGGAAACACCATATATTTT
TRBV4-1	TRBJ1-2	.	.	CASSQGDYGYTF	TGCGCCAGCAGCCAGGGTGACTATGGCTACACCTTC
TRBV7-2	TRBJ2-1	.	.	CASSLRSGRDEQFF	TGTGCCAGCAGCTTGCGTTCGGGACGGGATGAGCAGTTCTTC
TRBV20-1	TRBJ1-4	.	.	CSASVSGRGEKLFF	TGCAGTGCTAGTGTCTCCGGGAGGGGTGAAAAACTGTTTTTT
TRBV5-5	TRBJ1-6	.	TRBD1	CASSGQGAHNSPLHF	TGTGCCAGCAGCGGACAGGGGGCACATAATTCACCCCTCCACTTT
TRBV7-2	TRBJ2-7	.	.	CASSSQAGTYEQYF	TGTGCCAGCAGCTCCCAGGCTGGGACCTACGAGCAGTACTTC
TRBV3-1/TRBV3-2	TRBJ2-3	.	TRBD2	CASSLSGEGTDTQYF	TGTGCCAGCAGCCTTAGCGGGGAGGGCACAGATACGCAGTATTTT
TRBV21-1	TRBJ1-1	.	.	CASSKKGNDEAFF	TGTGCCAGCAGCAAAAAAGGGAACGATGAAGCTTTCTTT
TRBV28	TRBJ2-2	.	.	CASWETGELFF	TGTGCCAGCTGGGAAACCGGGGAGCTGTTTTTT
TRBV18	TRBJ1-2	.	TRBD1	CASSPGTGNYGYTF	TGTGCCAGCTCACCAGGGACAGGAAACTATGGCTACACCTTC
TRBV7-9	TRBJ1-5	.	.	CASSFIRGVGDNQPQHF	TGTGCCAGCAGCTTTATCCGGGGGGTGGGAGATAATCAGCCCCAGCATTTT
TRBV30	TRBJ1-4	.	.	CAWSGRQGLNEKLFF	TGTGCCTGGAGTGGGCGGCAGGGGCTTAATGAAAAACTGTTTTTT
TRBV5-6	TRBJ1-6	.	.	CASSLGQGIGSPLHF	TGTGCCAGCAGCTTGGGGCAGGGGATTGGTTCACCCCTCCACTTT
TRBV5-4	TRBJ1-2	.	.	CASSQGTSYGYTF	TGTGCCAGCAGCCAGGGTACGAGCTATGGCTACACCTTC